The entry below describes one T cell receptor (beta chain). No antigen is known for it. Both 60 Vbeta primers and 13 Jbeta primers went into the PCR. Measured with immunoSEQ multiplex PCR; TCRdb has only the in-frame clones, and not every one. The sample contains approximately 120,000 clones, approximately 71% of which appear only once. The sample is drawn from a study of cytomegalovirus exposure and HLA in healthy donors. Study findings and constraints: Listed as cytomegalovirus-associated were approximately 160 TCR beta chains. Most of the CMV-associated TCR beta chains (in a later analysis) appeared to be HLA-restricted.

The trim removed 7 bases at V and 6 bases at J, leaving 13 bases unmatched. The CDR3 runs to 15 residues. The V gene's germline CDR1 is SNHLY and CDR2 FYNNEI. The TCR sequence derives from a man in his forties in good health and CMV-seronegative. The specimen sequenced was PBMCs. This rearrangement joins TRBV2 to TRBJ1-1, with 8 bases that match TRBD1. The CDR3 coding sequence is TGTGCCAGCAAGGGCAGGGGGCAGCGGACGGCTGAAGCTTTCTTT. Its translation is CASKGRGQRTAEAFF.